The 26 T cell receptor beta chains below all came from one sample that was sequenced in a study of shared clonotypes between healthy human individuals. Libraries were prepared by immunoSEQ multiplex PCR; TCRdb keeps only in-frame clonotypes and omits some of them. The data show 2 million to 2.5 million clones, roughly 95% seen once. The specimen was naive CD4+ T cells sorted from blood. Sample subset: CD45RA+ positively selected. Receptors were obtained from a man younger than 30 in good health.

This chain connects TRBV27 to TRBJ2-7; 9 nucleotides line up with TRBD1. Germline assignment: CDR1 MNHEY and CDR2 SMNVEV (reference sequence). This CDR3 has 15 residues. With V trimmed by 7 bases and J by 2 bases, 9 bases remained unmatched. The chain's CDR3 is CASKPGQGQAYEQYF. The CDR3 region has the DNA TGTGCCAGCAAGCCGGGACAGGGTCAGGCCTACGAGCAGTACTTC.

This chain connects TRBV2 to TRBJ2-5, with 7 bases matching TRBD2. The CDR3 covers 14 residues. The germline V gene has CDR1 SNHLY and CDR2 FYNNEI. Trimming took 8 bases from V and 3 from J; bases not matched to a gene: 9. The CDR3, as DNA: TGTGCCAGCGGGAGGGGCGGGTCGGAAGAGACCCAGTACTTC. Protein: CASGRGGSEETQYF.

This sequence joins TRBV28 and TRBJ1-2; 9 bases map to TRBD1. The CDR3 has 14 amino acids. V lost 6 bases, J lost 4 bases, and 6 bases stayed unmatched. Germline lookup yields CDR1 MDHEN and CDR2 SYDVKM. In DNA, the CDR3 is TGTGCCAGCAGGTTACAGGGGGCGGTCTATGGCTACACCTTC. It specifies CASRLQGAVYGYTF.

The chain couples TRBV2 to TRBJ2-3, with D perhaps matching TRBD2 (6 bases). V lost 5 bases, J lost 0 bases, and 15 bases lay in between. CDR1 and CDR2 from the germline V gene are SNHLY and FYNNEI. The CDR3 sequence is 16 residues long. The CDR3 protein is CASSRSRDFSTDTQYF. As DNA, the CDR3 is TGTGCCAGCAGTCGGAGCCGGGACTTTAGCACAGATACGCAGTATTTT.

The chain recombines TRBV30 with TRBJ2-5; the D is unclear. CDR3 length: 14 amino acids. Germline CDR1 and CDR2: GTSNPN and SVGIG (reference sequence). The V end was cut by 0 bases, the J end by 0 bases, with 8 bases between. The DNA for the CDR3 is TGTGCCTGGAGTGTACAAGAAAACCAAGAGACCCAGTACTTC. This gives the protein CAWSVQENQETQYF. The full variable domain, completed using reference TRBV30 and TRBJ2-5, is SQTIHQWPATLVQPVGSPLSLECTVEGTSNPNLYWYRQAAGRGLQLLFYSVGIGQISSEVPQNLSASRPQDRQFILSSKKLLLSDSGFYLCAWSVQENQETQYFGPGTRLLVL.

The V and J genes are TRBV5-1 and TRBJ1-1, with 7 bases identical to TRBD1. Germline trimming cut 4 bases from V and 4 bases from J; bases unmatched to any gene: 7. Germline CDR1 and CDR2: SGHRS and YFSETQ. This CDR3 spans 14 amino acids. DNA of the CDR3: TGCGCCAGCAGCGGAACAGGGGTTGCCACTGAAGCTTTCTTT. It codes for CASSGTGVATEAFF.

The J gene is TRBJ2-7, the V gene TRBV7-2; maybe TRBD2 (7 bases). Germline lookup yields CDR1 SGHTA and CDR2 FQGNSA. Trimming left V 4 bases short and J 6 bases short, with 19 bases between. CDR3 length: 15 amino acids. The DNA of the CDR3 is TGTGCCAGCAGCTCAGGGGCGGGAGAAATCTCCGAGCAGTACTTC. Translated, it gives CASSSGAGEISEQYF. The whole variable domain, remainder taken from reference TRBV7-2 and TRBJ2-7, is GAGVSQSPSNKVTEKGKDVELRCDPISGHTALYWYRQSLGQGLEFLIYFQGNSAPDKSGLPSDRFSAERTGGSVSTLTIQRTQQEDSAVYLCASSSGAGEISEQYFGPGTRLTVT.

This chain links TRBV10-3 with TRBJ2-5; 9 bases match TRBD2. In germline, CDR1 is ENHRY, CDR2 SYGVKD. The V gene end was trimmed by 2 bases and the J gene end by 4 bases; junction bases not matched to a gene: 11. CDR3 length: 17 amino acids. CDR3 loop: CAISELAGKGRSETQYF. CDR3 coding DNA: TGTGCCATCAGTGAGCTAGCGGGAAAGGGGAGATCAGAGACCCAGTACTTC.

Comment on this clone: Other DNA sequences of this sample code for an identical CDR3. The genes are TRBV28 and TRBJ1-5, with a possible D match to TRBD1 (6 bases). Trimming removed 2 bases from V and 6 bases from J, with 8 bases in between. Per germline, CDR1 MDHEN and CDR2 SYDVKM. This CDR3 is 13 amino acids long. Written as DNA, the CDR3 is TGTGCCAGCAGTTTACAAGGGGGTCAGCCCCAGCATTTT. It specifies CASSLQGGQPQHF.

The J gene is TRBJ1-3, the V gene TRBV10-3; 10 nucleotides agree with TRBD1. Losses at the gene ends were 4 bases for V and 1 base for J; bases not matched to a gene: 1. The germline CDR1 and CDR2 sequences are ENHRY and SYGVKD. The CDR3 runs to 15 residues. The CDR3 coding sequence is TGTGCCATCAGTGGGGGACAGGGGTCTGGAAACACCATATATTTT. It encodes CAISGGQGSGNTIYF.

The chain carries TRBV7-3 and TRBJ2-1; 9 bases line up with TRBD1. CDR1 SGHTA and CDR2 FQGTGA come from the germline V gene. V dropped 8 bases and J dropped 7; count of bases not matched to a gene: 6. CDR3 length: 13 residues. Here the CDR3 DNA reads TGTGCCAGCGGGACAGGGTCCGAGAATGAGCAGTTCTTC. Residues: CASGTGSENEQFF.

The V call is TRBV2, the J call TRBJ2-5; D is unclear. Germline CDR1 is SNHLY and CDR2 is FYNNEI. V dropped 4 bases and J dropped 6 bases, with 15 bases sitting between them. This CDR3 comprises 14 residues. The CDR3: CASSARTLWQTQYF. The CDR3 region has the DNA TGTGCCAGCAGTGCCCGGACGTTATGGCAGACCCAGTACTTC.

CDR3 nucleotide sequence: TGTGCCTGGAGTGTATCCAGGCATGAGCAGTTCTTC. Its translation: CAWSVSRHEQFF. The J gene is TRBJ2-1, the V gene TRBV30; D call uncertain. This CDR3 has 12 residues. V gave up 0 bases and J gave up 8 bases, with 8 bases separating them. Germline CDR1 reads GTSNPN; CDR2 reads SVGIG (reference sequence).

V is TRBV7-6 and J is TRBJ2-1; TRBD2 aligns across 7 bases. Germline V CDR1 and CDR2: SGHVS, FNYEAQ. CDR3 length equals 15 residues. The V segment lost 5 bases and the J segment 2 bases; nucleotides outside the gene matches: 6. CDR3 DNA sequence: TGTGCCAGCAGCCCACGACTAGCACCCTACAATGAGCAGTTCTTC. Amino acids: CASSPRLAPYNEQFF.

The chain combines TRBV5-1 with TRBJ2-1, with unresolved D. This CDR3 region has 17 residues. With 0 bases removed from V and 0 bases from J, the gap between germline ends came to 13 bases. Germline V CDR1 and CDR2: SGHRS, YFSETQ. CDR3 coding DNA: TGCGCCAGCAGCTTGGATGGTGGCCGATCCTCCTACAATGAGCAGTTCTTC. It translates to CASSLDGGRSSYNEQFF.

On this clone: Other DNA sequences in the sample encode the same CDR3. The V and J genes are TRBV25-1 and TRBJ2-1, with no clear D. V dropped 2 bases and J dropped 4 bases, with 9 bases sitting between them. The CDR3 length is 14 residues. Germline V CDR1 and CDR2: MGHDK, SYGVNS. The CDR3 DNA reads TGTGCCAGCAGTGAAAGTTCCTCATACAATGAGCAGTTCTTC. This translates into CASSESSSYNEQFF.

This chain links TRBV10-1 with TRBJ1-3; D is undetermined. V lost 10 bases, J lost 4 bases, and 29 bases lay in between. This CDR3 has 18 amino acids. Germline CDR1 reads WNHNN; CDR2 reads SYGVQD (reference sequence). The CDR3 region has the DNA TGCGCCAACGAACCGCGTGGCCGCGCCGAGGAATGGGGAAACACCATATATTTT. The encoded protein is CANEPRGRAEEWGNTIYF.

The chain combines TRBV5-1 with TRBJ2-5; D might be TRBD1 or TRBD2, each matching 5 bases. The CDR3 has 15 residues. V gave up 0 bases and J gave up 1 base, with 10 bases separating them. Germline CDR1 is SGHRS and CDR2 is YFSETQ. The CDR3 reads CASSLVLGTQETQYF. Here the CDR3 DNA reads TGCGCCAGCAGCTTGGTTCTGGGGACCCAAGAGACCCAGTACTTC.

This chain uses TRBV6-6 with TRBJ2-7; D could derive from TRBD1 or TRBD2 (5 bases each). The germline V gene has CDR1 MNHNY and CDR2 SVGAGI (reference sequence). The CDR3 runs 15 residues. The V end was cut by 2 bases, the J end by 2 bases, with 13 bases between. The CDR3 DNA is TGTGCCAGCAGTTACACGGACGGGGCTCCCTACGAGCAGTACTTC. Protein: CASSYTDGAPYEQYF.

CDR3 sequence: CASSPVGLGYNEQFF. As DNA, the CDR3 is TGTGCCAGCAGCCCCGTCGGGCTGGGATACAATGAGCAGTTCTTC. This chain links TRBV11-2 with TRBJ2-1, with D unresolved. The CDR3 loop spans 15 amino acids. With 5 bases removed from V and 4 bases from J, the gap between germline ends came to 15 bases. Looked up from germline, CDR1 is SGHAT and CDR2 is FQNNGV.

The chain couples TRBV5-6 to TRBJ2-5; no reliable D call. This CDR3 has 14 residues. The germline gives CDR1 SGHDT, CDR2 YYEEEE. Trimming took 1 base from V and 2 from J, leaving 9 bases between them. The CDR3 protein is CASSLKNRQETQYF. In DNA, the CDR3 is TGTGCCAGCAGCTTGAAGAATCGGCAAGAGACCCAGTACTTC. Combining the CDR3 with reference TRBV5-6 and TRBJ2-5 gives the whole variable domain DAGVTQSPTHLIKTRGQQVTLRCSPKSGHDTVSWYQQALGQGPQFIFQYYEEEERQRGNFPDRFSGHQFPNYSSELNVNALLLGDSALYLCASSLKNRQETQYFGPGTRLLVL.

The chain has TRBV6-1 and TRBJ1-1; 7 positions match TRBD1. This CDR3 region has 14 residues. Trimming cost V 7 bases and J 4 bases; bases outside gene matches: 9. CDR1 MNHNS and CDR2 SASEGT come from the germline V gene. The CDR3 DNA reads TGTGCCAGCACCCTATTGGAGGGGGCCACTGAAGCTTTCTTT. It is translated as CASTLLEGATEAFF.

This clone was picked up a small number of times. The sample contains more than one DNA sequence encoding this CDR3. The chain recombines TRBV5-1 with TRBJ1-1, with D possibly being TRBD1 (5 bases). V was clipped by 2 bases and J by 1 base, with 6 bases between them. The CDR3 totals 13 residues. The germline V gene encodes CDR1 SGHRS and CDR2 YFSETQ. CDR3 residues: CASSLGANTEAFF. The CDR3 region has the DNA TGCGCCAGCAGCTTAGGGGCGAACACTGAAGCTTTCTTT.

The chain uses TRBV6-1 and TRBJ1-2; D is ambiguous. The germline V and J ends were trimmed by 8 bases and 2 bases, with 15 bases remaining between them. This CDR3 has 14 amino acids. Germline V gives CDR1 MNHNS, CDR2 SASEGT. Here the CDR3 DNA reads TGTGCCAGCCATGCCGGGAACTCCAACTATGGCTACACCTTC. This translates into CASHAGNSNYGYTF.

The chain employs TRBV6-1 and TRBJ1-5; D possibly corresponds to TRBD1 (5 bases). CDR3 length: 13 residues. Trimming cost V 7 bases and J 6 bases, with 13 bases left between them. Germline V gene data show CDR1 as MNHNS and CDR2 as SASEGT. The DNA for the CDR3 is TGTGCCAGCACTCGACAGCAGGGTCAGCCCCAGCATTTT. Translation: CASTRQQGQPQHF.

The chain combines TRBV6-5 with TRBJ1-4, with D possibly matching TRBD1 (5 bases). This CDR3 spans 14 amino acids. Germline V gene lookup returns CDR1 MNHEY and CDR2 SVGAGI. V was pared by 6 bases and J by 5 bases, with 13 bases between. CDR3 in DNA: TGTGCCAGCAGGCCGGGACGGATGAATGAAAAACTGTTTTTT. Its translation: CASRPGRMNEKLFF.